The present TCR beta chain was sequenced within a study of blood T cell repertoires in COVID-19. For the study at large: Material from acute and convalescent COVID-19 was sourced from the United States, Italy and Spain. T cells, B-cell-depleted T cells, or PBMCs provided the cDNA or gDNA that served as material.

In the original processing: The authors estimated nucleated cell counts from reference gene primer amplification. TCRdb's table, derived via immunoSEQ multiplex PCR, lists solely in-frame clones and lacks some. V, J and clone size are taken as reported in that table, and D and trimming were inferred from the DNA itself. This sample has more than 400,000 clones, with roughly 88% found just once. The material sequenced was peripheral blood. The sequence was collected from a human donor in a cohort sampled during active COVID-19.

The CDR3 sequence: CATSGFGTGDSTEAFF. The CDR3 DNA reads as TGTGCCACCAGCGGATTTGGGACAGGGGATAGCACTGAAGCTTTCTTT. The V call is TRBV15, the J call TRBJ1-1; 10 bases are a match to TRBD1. With V trimmed by 5 bases and J by 4 bases, 10 bases remained unmatched. The CDR3 totals 16 residues. CDR1 and CDR2 from the germline V gene are LNHNV and YYDKDF (reference sequence).